What follows is one T cell receptor beta chain and its context. Its antigen remains unknown. The data belong to a study of brain T cells in children with intractable seizures. Whole-study findings and limits: Only CDR3 sequence similarity suggested viral specificity, without known HCMV serostatus.

Noted time point: blood from clinic visit 5 months post-surgery; TSC patient then seizure free. The method was immunoSEQ multiplex PCR; TCRdb's version includes in-frame clones alone and lacks a portion of them. There are about 340,000 clones in the sample; about 93% occur only once, and 4.5% to 7% lies in the top ten. This TCR was recovered from a boy under three years old with tuberous sclerosis and intractable seizures. The specimen comprised peripheral blood, sampled roughly 5 months after surgery.

The CDR3 DNA reads as TGTGCCAGCTCACCTAGCGGCTCCTACGAGCAGTACTTC. Translation: CASSPSGSYEQYF. The chain recombines TRBV18 with TRBJ2-7; D is perhaps TRBD2 (6 bases). The CDR3 is 13 residues long. The germline V gene has CDR1 KGHSH and CDR2 LQKENI. V was clipped by 3 bases and J by 0 bases, with 6 bases between them.